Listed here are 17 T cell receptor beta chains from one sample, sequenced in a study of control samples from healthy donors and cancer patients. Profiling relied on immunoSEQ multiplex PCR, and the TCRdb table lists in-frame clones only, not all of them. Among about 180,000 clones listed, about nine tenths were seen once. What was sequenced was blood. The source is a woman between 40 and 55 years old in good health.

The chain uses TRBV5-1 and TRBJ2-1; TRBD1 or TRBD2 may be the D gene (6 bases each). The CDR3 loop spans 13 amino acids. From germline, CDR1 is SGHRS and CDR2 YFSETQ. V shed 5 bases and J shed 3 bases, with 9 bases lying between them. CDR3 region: CASRGGHYNEQFF. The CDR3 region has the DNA TGCGCCAGCAGAGGGGGGCACTACAATGAGCAGTTCTTC. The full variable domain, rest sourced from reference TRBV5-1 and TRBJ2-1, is KAGVTQTPRYLIKTRGQQVTLSCSPISGHRSVSWYQQTPGQGLQFLFEYFSETQRNKGNFPGRFSGRQFSNSRSEMNVSTLELGDSALYLCASRGGHYNEQFFGPGTRLTVL.

The CDR3 DNA reads as TGTGCCAGTAGTATAGAAGGGCAGGGGGTCGATGGCTACACCTTC. This sequence encodes CASSIEGQGVDGYTF. The J gene is TRBJ1-2, the V gene TRBV19; 7 nucleotides match TRBD1. This CDR3 has 15 residues. Germline assignment: CDR1 LNHDA and CDR2 SQIVND (reference sequence). J was trimmed by 6 bases and V by 0 bases; bases with no gene match: 7.

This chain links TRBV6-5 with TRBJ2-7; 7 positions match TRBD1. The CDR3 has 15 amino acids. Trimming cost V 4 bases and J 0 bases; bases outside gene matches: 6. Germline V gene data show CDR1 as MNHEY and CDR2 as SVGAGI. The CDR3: CASSSLTGSSYEQYF. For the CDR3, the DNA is TGTGCCAGCAGTTCCCTGACAGGGAGCTCCTACGAGCAGTACTTC.

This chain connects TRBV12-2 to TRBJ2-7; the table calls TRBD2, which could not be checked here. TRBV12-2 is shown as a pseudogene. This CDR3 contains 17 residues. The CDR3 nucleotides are TGTGCAAGTCGCCCAGCGGCTAGCGAAACCAATCGAGACGAGCAGTACTTC. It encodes CASRPAASETNRDEQYF.

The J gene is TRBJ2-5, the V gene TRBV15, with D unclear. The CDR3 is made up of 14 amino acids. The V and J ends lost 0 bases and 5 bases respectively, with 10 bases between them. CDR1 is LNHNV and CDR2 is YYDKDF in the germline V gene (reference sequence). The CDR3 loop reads CATSREGPRETQYF. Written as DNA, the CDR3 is TGTGCCACCAGCAGAGAAGGACCTAGGGAGACCCAGTACTTC.

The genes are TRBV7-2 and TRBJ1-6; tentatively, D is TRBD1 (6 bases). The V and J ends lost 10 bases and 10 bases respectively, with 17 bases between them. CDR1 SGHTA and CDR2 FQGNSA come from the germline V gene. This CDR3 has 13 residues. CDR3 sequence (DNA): TGTGCCATAGCCGGAGGGGGGAGATCACCCCTCCACTTT. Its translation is CAIAGGGRSPLHF.

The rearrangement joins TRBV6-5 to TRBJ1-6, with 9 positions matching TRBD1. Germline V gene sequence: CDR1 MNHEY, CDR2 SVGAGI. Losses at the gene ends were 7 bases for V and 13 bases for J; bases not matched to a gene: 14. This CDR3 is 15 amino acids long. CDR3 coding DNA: TGTGCCAGCAAAAACACCGGGACAGGGTCTTATCCCCTCCACTTT. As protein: CASKNTGTGSYPLHF.

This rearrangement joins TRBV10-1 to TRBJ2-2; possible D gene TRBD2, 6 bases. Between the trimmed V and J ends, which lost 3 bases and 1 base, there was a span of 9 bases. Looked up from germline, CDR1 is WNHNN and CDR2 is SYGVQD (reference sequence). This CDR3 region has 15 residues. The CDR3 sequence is CASSDPGGNTGELFF. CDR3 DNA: TGCGCCAGCAGTGACCCCGGGGGGAACACCGGGGAGCTGTTTTTT.

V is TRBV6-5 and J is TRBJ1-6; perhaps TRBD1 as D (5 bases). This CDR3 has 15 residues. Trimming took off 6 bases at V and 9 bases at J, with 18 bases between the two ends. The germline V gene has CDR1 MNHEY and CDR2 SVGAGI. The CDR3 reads CASRDGGTGSSPLHF. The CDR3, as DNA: TGTGCCAGCAGGGACGGCGGGACGGGAAGTTCACCCCTCCACTTT.

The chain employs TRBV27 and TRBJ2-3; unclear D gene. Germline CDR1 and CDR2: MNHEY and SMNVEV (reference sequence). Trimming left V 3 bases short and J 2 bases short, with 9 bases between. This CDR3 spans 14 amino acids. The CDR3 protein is CASSFPNITDTQYF. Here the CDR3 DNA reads TGTGCCAGCAGTTTCCCGAACATCACAGATACGCAGTATTTT.

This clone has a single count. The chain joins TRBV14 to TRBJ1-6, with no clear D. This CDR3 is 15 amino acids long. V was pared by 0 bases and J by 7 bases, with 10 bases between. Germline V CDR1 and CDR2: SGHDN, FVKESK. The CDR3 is CASSQDWAGNSPLHF. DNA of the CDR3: TGTGCCAGCAGCCAAGATTGGGCCGGGAATTCACCCCTCCACTTT.

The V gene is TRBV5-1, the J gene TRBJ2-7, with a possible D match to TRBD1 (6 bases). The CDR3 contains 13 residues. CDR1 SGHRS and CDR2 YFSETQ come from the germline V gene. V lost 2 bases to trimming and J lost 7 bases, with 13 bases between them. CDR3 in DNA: TGCGCCAGCAGCTTCTCCCCGGGACAAGAGCAGTACTTC. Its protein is CASSFSPGQEQYF.

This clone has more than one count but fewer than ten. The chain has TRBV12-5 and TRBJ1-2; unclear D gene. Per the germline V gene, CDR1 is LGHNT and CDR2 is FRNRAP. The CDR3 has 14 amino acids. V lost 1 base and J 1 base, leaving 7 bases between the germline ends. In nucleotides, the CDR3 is TGTGCTAGTGGTTTGGCGACCTTTAACTATGGCTACACCTTC. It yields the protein CASGLATFNYGYTF.

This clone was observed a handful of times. CDR3: CASSEALGDPYNEQFF. The CDR3 coding sequence is TGTGCCAGCAGTGAGGCATTGGGGGATCCCTACAATGAGCAGTTCTTC. The J gene is TRBJ2-1, the V gene TRBV2; tentatively, D is TRBD1 or TRBD2 (5 bases each). The CDR3 is 16 residues long. Germline CDR1 is SNHLY and CDR2 is FYNNEI. Trimming removed 3 bases from V and 2 bases from J, with 14 bases in between.

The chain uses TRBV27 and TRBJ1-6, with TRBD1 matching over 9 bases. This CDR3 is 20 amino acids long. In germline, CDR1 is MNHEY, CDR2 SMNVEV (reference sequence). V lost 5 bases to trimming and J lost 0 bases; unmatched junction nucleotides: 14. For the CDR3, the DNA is TGTGCCAGCAGTCCCCCCCCGGGACAGGGCAGTGGCTCCTATAATTCACCCCTCCACTTT. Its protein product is CASSPPPGQGSGSYNSPLHF.

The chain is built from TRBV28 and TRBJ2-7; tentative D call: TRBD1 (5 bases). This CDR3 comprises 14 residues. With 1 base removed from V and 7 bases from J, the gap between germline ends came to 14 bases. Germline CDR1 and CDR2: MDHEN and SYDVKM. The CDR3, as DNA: TGTGCCAGCAGTTTATCAGGGTACCGGTTTGAGCAGTACTTC. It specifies CASSLSGYRFEQYF.

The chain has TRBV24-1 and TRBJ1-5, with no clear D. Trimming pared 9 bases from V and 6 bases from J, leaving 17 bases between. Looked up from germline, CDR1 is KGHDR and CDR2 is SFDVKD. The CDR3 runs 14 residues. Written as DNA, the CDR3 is TGTGCCACCTACCTCGGGGAAAAGGGTCAGCCCCAGCATTTT. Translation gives CATYLGEKGQPQHF.